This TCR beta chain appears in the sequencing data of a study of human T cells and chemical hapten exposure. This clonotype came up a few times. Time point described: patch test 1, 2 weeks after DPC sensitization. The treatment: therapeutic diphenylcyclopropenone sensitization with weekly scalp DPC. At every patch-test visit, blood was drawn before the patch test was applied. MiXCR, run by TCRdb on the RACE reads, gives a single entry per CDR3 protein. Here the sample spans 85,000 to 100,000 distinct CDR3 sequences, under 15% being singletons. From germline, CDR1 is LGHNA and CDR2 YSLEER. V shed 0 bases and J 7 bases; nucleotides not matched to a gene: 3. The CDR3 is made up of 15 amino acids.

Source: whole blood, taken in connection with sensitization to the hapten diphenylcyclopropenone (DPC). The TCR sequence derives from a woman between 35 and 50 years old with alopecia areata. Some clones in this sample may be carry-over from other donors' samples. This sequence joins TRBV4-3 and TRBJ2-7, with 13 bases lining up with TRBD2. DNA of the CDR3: TGCGCCAGCAGCCAAGACCCGGGACTAGCGGGAGAGCAGTACTTC. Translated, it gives CASSQDPGLAGEQYF.